The 10 T cell receptor beta chains reported below all come from one sample, sequenced in a study of shared clonotypes between healthy human individuals. Profiling relied on immunoSEQ multiplex PCR, and the TCRdb table lists in-frame clones only, not all of them. The table includes approximately 2.5 million clones, over 85% detected once. Sequenced input: naive CD4+ T cells from PBMCs. Specified subset: CD45RA+ positively selected. The receptors were sampled from a man aged 18 to 35 in good health. Some clones in this sample may be carry-over from other donors' samples.

V usage is TRBV7-3 and J usage is TRBJ1-2; D not resolved. CDR1 and CDR2 from the germline V gene are SGHTA and FQGTGA. V dropped 5 bases and J dropped 8 bases, with 21 bases sitting between them. The CDR3 loop spans 15 amino acids. The CDR3 loop reads CASSQSGDSKSGYTF. For the CDR3, the DNA is TGTGCCAGCAGCCAAAGCGGGGATTCGAAATCGGGCTACACCTTC.

The V gene is TRBV4-2, the J gene TRBJ2-2; D is unresolved. Trimming removed 2 bases at V and 2 bases at J, with 6 bases between. CDR3 size: 14 residues. Germline CDR1 LGHNA, CDR2 YNFKEQ. CDR3 protein: CASSQSSNTGELFF. In DNA form, the CDR3 reads TGTGCCAGCAGCCAAAGTTCAAACACCGGGGAGCTGTTTTTT.

This chain connects TRBV5-8 to TRBJ2-3; TRBD2 matches at 9 bases. CDR1 SGHTS and CDR2 YDEGEE come from the germline V gene. V was pared by 4 bases and J by 1 base, with 13 bases of the junction left unmatched. The CDR3 has 18 residues. CDR3 in DNA: TGTGCCAGCAGCCCGGCAAACGGCGGGAGGGCCGGCACAGATACGCAGTATTTT. Its protein is CASSPANGGRAGTDTQYF.

The chain joins TRBV5-6 to TRBJ2-2, with D possibly TRBD1 on 5 matching bases. V dropped 4 bases and J dropped 1 base, with 8 bases sitting between them. The CDR3 has 14 residues. Germline V lookup: CDR1 SGHDT, CDR2 YYEEEE. Written as DNA, the CDR3 is TGTGCCAGCAGCCCCAGGGTGAACACCGGGGAGCTGTTTTTT. It yields the protein CASSPRVNTGELFF.

Worth noting for this clone: This specimen includes other DNA sequences encoding the same CDR3. V is TRBV18 and J is TRBJ1-4, with D perhaps TRBD1 (5 bases). Deletions cut 4 bases from V and 5 bases from J, with 8 bases between. Germline CDR1 reads KGHSH; CDR2 reads LQKENI. The CDR3 is 13 amino acids. The CDR3 sequence: CASSQGRNEKLFF. CDR3 coding DNA: TGTGCCAGCTCACAGGGACGAAATGAAAAACTGTTTTTT.

CDR3 loop: CASSLALAEQYF. For the CDR3, the DNA is TGTGCCAGCAGCTTAGCCTTGGCGGAGCAGTACTTC. The chain recombines TRBV7-6 with TRBJ2-7; D is undetermined. V lost 0 bases and J 7 bases, leaving 7 bases between the germline ends. Germline CDR1 and CDR2: SGHVS and FNYEAQ. CDR3 length: 12 residues.

The V call is TRBV4-3, the J call TRBJ1-6; possible D gene TRBD1, 5 bases. Germline loops: CDR1 LGHNA, CDR2 YSLEER. V was clipped by 0 bases and J by 0 bases, with 12 bases between them. This CDR3 is 18 amino acids long. This CDR3 is CASSQEIRGGSYNSPLHF. The CDR3 DNA follows: TGCGCCAGCAGCCAAGAAATACGGGGCGGCTCCTATAATTCACCCCTCCACTTT.

This clone was seen once. The rearrangement joins TRBV11-1 to TRBJ2-5; D is possibly TRBD1 or TRBD2 (5 bases each). The J call may be faulty, since TRBJ2-7 better matches the DNA end. This CDR3 is 11 amino acids long. Germline loops: CDR1 SGHAT, CDR2 FQDESV (reference sequence). This chain's CDR3 is CASQGRGEQYF. In nucleotides, the CDR3 is TGTGCCAGCCAGGGACGCGGCGAGCAGTACTTC.

Comment on this clone: The same CDR3 can be traced to other DNA sequences in this sample. The CDR3 here is CASSPTSGRASEQFF. The CDR3 DNA follows: TGTGCCAGCAGCCCGACTAGCGGGAGGGCGAGTGAGCAGTTCTTC. This chain links TRBV2 with TRBJ2-1; 14 nucleotides match TRBD2. Germline V gene data show CDR1 as SNHLY and CDR2 as FYNNEI. V shed 6 bases, J shed 9 bases, and the junction held 7 bases outside the gene matches. The CDR3 runs 15 residues.

The rearrangement uses TRBV6-1 and TRBJ2-3; tentative D call: TRBD1 (6 bases). Trimming stripped 6 bases from V and 4 bases from J, with 17 bases between. The CDR3 covers 15 residues. Germline values: CDR1 MNHNS, CDR2 SASEGT. The CDR3 loop reads CASRPLNRAADTQYF. The CDR3 region has the DNA TGTGCCAGCAGACCGCTAAACAGGGCTGCAGATACGCAGTATTTT.